Below, 2 T cell receptor beta chains from the same sample are listed, as sequenced in a study of shared T cell receptors in the human thymus (dated by TCRdb to about 2021). Libraries were constructed by the immunoSEQ multiplex PCR assay. TCRdb stores this immuneACCESS table with in-frame sequences only. Part of the clones is absent; in the studies checked, under half of the shortfall reflects unresolved V genes, and no reason is known for the rest. Here the sample has about 660,000 clones; approximately 87% occur a single time. Together, the top ten hold approximately 0.01% of the sample. The same sample was also studied in work on human thymus T cells.

Source material: thymocytes. The receptors stem from a boy under two years old with a congenital heart defect. Donor details come from another sample of the same person, matched by shared clones.

J is TRBJ2-2 and V is TRBV4-3; D is possibly TRBD1 (6 bases). CDR1 LGHNA and CDR2 YSLEER come from the germline V gene. CDR3 length equals 13 residues. V was cut by 9 bases and J by 2 bases, with 10 bases left in between. The CDR3 nucleotides read TGCGCCAGTGGGGACACAAACACCGGGGAGCTGTTTTTT. Translated: CASGDTNTGELFF.

The V call is TRBV11-2, the J call TRBJ2-7; TRBD2 agrees at 8 bases. Germline V gene data show CDR1 as SGHAT and CDR2 as FQNNGV. This CDR3 spans 18 amino acids. With 2 bases clipped from V and 0 bases from J, the junction kept 12 bases outside the gene matches. CDR3 sequence: CASSLSPFSGESSYEQYF. Written as DNA, the CDR3 is TGTGCCAGCAGCTTATCCCCTTTTAGCGGGGAGAGCTCCTACGAGCAGTACTTC.